This TCR beta chain was recovered during a study of T-cell reconstitution after alpha-beta-depleted transplantation in children. Between the trimmed V and J ends, which lost 6 bases and 6 bases, there was a span of 24 bases. Germline V gene data show CDR1 as MGHDK and CDR2 as SYGVNS. There are 16 residues in the CDR3. The library targeted TCRbeta and was prepared with unique molecular identifiers. TCRdb reprocessed the PCR reads with MiXCR, giving one entry per CDR3 protein. The table lists more than 450,000 distinct CDR3 sequences, roughly 18% of them singletons. The TCR was taken from a human donor who donated a stem cell graft to a child with acute lymphoblastic leukemia. The chain recombines TRBV25-1 with TRBJ2-7; D is ambiguous. The sample consisted of PBMCs from the stem cell graft donor, taken from the stem cell graft. The CDR3 here is CASRAPHRAETSEQYF. The CDR3 DNA is TGTGCCAGCAGGGCCCCCCACCGGGCCGAAACCTCCGAGCAGTACTTC.